This TCR beta chain was obtained from a study of T cells in narcolepsy. Study overall: Donors had narcolepsy type 1 or type 2, or were healthy controls.

This CDR3 has 13 amino acids. Germline CDR1 is SGHTA and CDR2 is FQGTGA. V trimming: 4 bases; J trimming: 7 bases; junction bases outside the gene matches: 4. Repertoires were generated with immunoSEQ multiplex PCR, while TCRdb's copy carries only in-frame clones and drops some. The sample comprises roughly 34,000 clones, under 85% of which are singletons, and roughly 1.3% rests with the top ten. This clone occurred a few times. The sequence was obtained from a human donor with narcolepsy. The sample comprised CD45RA- memory CD4+ T cells from PBMCs. The chain joins TRBV7-3 to TRBJ2-3, with TRBD2 matching over 8 bases. The CDR3 region is CASSSGGAHTQYF. The CDR3 DNA reads TGTGCCAGCAGCTCCGGGGGGGCGCATACGCAGTATTTT.